The text below deals with one T cell receptor beta chain. This entry comes from a study of cytomegalovirus exposure and HLA in healthy donors. The table came from immunoSEQ multiplex PCR; TCRdb's copy has only in-frame clones and leaves some out. This sample yields approximately 110,000 clones, of which around nine tenths are seen a single time; about 2% belongs to the top ten. Germline V gene data show CDR1 as LNHDA and CDR2 as SQIVND (reference sequence). The CDR3 loop spans 15 amino acids. Trimming took 4 bases from V and 1 from J; bases not matched to a gene: 7. The chain carries TRBV19 and TRBJ2-7; 7 bases match TRBD2. The sample consisted of PBMCs. This receptor was taken from a woman aged 18-35 years in good health and CMV-seronegative. The CDR3, as DNA: TGTGCCAGTAGTAGCGGGAGCCCCGGGTCCTACGAGCAGTACTTC. Translating gives CASSSGSPGSYEQYF. Supplemented by reference TRBV19 and TRBJ2-7, the full variable domain reads DGGITQSPKYLFRKEGQNVTLSCEQNLNHDAMYWYRQDPGQGLRLIYYSQIVNDFQKGDIAEGYSVSREKKESFPLTVTSAQKNPTAFYLCASSSGSPGSYEQYFGPGTRLTVT.